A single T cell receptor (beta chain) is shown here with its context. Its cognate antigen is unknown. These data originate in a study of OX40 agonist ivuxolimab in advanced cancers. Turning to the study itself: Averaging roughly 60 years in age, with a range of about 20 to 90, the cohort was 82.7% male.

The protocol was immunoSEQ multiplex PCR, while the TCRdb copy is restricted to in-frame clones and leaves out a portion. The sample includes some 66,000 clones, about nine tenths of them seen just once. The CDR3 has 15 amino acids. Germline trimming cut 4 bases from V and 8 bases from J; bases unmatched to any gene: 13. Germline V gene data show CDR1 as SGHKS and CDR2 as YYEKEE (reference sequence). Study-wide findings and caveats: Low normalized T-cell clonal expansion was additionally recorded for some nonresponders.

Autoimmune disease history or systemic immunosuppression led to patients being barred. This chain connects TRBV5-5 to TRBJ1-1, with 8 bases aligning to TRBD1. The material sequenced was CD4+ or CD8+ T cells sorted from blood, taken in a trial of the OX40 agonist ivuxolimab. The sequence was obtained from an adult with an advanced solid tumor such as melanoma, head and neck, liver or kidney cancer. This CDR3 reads CASSHRDRTSGEAFF. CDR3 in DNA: TGTGCCAGCAGCCATCGGGACAGGACCTCCGGAGAAGCTTTCTTT.